This is a list of T cell receptor beta chains from one sample in a study of cytomegalovirus exposure and HLA in healthy donors. The table came from immunoSEQ multiplex PCR; TCRdb's copy has only in-frame clones and leaves some out. This sample yields about 200,000 clones, of which around 87% are seen a single time; roughly 2% belongs to the top ten. Sequenced: PBMCs. These receptors all come from a woman aged 18-30 years in good health and CMV-seropositive. Each CDR3 is given with its conserved first and last residue. D genes are given only for firm matches. Part of the rows lack a size; the others show once, few, many or a class for expanded clones.

NA,TRBJ1-3,NA,TRBV30,TGTGCCTGGATTGGGGAGTGGCCTCGATATGCTGGAAACACCATATATTTT,CAWIGEWPRYAGNTIYF
NA,TRBJ1-1,NA,TRBV4-1,TGCGCCAGCAGCCAAGCTCGAGGGACTGAAGCTTTCTTT,CASSQARGTEAFF
many,TRBJ1-5,TRBD1,TRBV6-1,TGTGCCAGCAGTGAAGGGAGGGACAGACACTATAGCAATCAGCCCCAGCATTTT,CASSEGRDRHYSNQPQHF
NA,TRBJ2-7,NA,TRBV28,TGTGCCAGCACCAGAGGGGGTTCCGAGCAGTACTTC,CASTRGGSEQYF
NA,TRBJ2-1,TRBD2,TRBV27,TGTGCCAGCAGTCTCTCGACTAGCGGAGCCAATGAGCAGTTCTTC,CASSLSTSGANEQFF
NA,TRBJ2-3,NA,TRBV2,TGTGCCAGCATCCAGCGCTGGTCCACAGATACGCAGTATTTT,CASIQRWSTDTQYF
NA,TRBJ2-2,TRBD1,TRBV6-6,TGTGCCAGCAGTCCCCGGACAGGGGGCTTTACCGGGGAGCTGTTTTTT,CASSPRTGGFTGELFF
NA,TRBJ2-1,TRBD2,TRBV4-1,TGCGCCAGCAGCCAAGATCCTCCAACTAGCGGGAGTGCCGATGAGCAGTTCTTC,CASSQDPPTSGSADEQFF
NA,TRBJ2-1,TRBD2,TRBV27,TGTGCCAGCAGTTTCGGCAGGACTAGCGGGAGGATATACAATGAGCAGTTCTTC,CASSFGRTSGRIYNEQFF
many,TRBJ2-1,NA,TRBV28,TGTGCCAGCAGTGAGAACAGGGTCCGTGAGCAGTTCTTC,CASSENRVREQFF
NA,TRBJ2-1,NA,TRBV6-1,TGTGCCAGCAGTGGAGGAGTATCCCCCTACAATGAGCAGTTCTTC,CASSGGVSPYNEQFF
NA,TRBJ1-1,TRBD1,TRBV7-9,TGTGCCAGCAGCTCGATGGACAGGGACTTTGAAGCTTTCTTT,CASSSMDRDFEAFF
NA,TRBJ2-1,NA,TRBV27,TGTGCCAGCAGTTTTAGCTCCTACAATGAGCAGTTCTTC,CASSFSSYNEQFF
NA,TRBJ2-3,NA,TRBV28,TGTGCCAGCAGTTCCCCTCGGCGGGGCCCAGATACGCAGTATTTT,CASSSPRRGPDTQYF
NA,TRBJ2-1,TRBD2,TRBV28,TGTGCCAGCAGTTTATTGGGCGGCGGGAGCAATGAGCAGTTCTTC,CASSLLGGGSNEQFF
NA,TRBJ2-7,TRBD1,TRBV6-5,TGTGCCAGCAGTTCCGGGACAGCCTCCTACGAGCAGTACTTC,CASSSGTASYEQYF
NA,TRBJ1-1,NA,TRBV18,TGTGCCAGCTCACCACCAGGGGGGGTGAACACTGAAGCTTTCTTT,CASSPPGGVNTEAFF
NA,TRBJ2-7,TRBD1,TRBV10-3,TGTGCCATCAGTGATCCGGACAGGGGCAGCTCCTACGAGCAGTACTTC,CAISDPDRGSSYEQYF
NA,TRBJ2-5,TRBD2,TRBV7-8,TGTGCCAGCAGCTTAGCGGTGGCTAGCGGAGGCAAGACCCAGTACTTC,CASSLAVASGGKTQYF
NA,TRBJ2-2,TRBD2,TRBV9,TGTGCCAGCAGCGTTAGCGGGGGATACACCGGGGAGCTGTTTTTT,CASSVSGGYTGELFF
NA,TRBJ2-2,NA,TRBV10-2,TGCGCCAGCAGTGCAATCCGGGGAAGCGTTACCGGGGAGCTGTTTTTT,CASSAIRGSVTGELFF
NA,TRBJ2-7,TRBD2,TRBV9,TGTGCCAGCAGCGTAGACGGCGGGGGGTCCTACGAGCAGTACTTC,CASSVDGGGSYEQYF